The clone carrying this TCR beta chain was counted only a few times. Its target is not known. The CDR3 is 13 amino acids. V dropped 3 bases and J dropped 7 bases, with 10 bases sitting between them. Germline loops: CDR1 SEHNR, CDR2 FQNEAQ (reference sequence). Expressed TCRB transcripts were sequenced after all isolated RNA was converted to cDNA. Using immunoSEQ multiplex PCR, the repertoire was profiled, and TCRdb retains in-frame clones only, with some absent. Here the sample spans about 260,000 clones, roughly 20% being singletons. This record belongs to a study of beta chain features in type 1 diabetes. Study-wide background: Sorted cell examination encompassed roughly 110 million cells across all samples. Notes on the study in general: There was a possibility that cDNA sequencing over-represented cells with high TCR expression. Among all four CD4+ subsets, Type 1 diabetes patients had TCRB CDR3s that were moderately but significantly shorter.

Sequenced: naive CD4+ T cells from blood. This chain links TRBV7-9 with TRBJ1-5; D not certain. The sequence was obtained from a woman aged 40-49 years with type 1 diabetes. Here the CDR3 reads CASSFGVEQPQHF. The CDR3 DNA reads as TGTGCCAGCAGCTTCGGGGTTGAACAGCCCCAGCATTTT.